These 8 T cell receptor beta chains were sequenced from one sample in a study of early T cells in non-severe SARS-CoV-2 infection. A single record per CDR3 protein comes from TCRdb applying MiXCR to the 5' RACE reads. Found here are around 53,000 distinct CDR3 sequences, around a tenth of them singletons; the top ten hold roughly 8%. The sample was whole blood. The source of these receptors is an adult who was a healthcare worker with PCR-confirmed SARS-CoV-2 infection or an uninfected control (not recorded which).

This clonotype was detected a few times. The rearrangement joins TRBV11-2 to TRBJ2-7; tentative D call: TRBD1 (6 bases). This CDR3 region has 14 residues. Trimming took off 1 base at V and 4 bases at J, with 11 bases between the two ends. Germline lookup yields CDR1 SGHAT and CDR2 FQNNGV. CDR3 in DNA: TGTGCCAGCAGCTTAGCGGACAGCAAGTACGAGCAGTACTTC. Its protein is CASSLADSKYEQYF.

The CDR3, as DNA: TGTGCCAGCAGCCCCGGCGTAGCGGGAGGCCGCACAGATACGCAGTATTTT. The encoded protein is CASSPGVAGGRTDTQYF. The chain uses TRBV11-3 and TRBJ2-3; 10 positions match TRBD2. Germline values: CDR1 SGHNT, CDR2 YENEEA. This CDR3 region has 17 residues. After removal of 5 bases from V and 1 base from J, the junction contained 9 bases not matched to a gene.

This clonotype was seen only a few times. The chain has TRBV12-3 or TRBV12-4 and TRBJ2-7, with TRBD1 identical over 7 bases. The CDR3 has 13 amino acids. V gave up 6 bases and J gave up 5 bases; unmatched junction bases: 7. CDR3 in DNA: TGTGCCAGCAGCAGGACAGGAGTCGACGAGCAGTACTTC. Translation gives CASSRTGVDEQYF.

This clonotype came up a few times. V and J are TRBV4-2 and TRBJ2-3; a possible D gene is TRBD2 (5 bases). Looked up from germline, CDR1 is LGHNA and CDR2 is YNFKEQ. Trimming pared 4 bases from V and 0 bases from J, leaving 17 bases between. There are 17 residues in the CDR3. The CDR3 DNA sequence: TGTGCCAGCAGCCTCTGGGTAGGTGAGCGGAGCACAGATACGCAGTATTTT. Amino acid sequence: CASSLWVGERSTDTQYF.

Note on this clonotype: A much larger clone is a single base away; this may be a read error. V and J are TRBV5-4 and TRBJ1-4, with TRBD1 as a possible D gene (6 bases). Trimming took off 1 base at V and 6 bases at J, with 13 bases between the two ends. The CDR3 loop spans 15 amino acids. CDR1 is SGHNT, CDR2 YYREEE, per germline (reference sequence). The CDR3 bases are TGTGCCAGCAGCTTGAACGGGGGCGTTTATGAAAAACTGTTTTTT. Amino acid sequence: CASSLNGGVYEKLFF.

This clonotype was detected a few times. J is TRBJ2-7 and V is TRBV7-6, with D tentatively TRBD1 (5 bases). The ends were cut back, 5 bases at V and 3 bases at J, with 26 bases in the middle. Per the germline V gene, CDR1 is SGHVS and CDR2 is FNYEAQ. This CDR3 spans 18 amino acids. CDR3 region: CASSPRAPGPEGNYEQYF. The CDR3 nucleotides are TGTGCCAGCAGCCCCAGGGCACCCGGACCCGAAGGGAACTACGAGCAGTACTTC. The full variable domain, in which reference TRBV7-6 and TRBJ2-7 provide the parts outside the CDR3, is GAGVSQSPRYKVTKRGQDVALRCDPISGHVSLYWYRQALGQGPEFLTYFNYEAQQDKSGLPNDRFSAERPEGSISTLTIQRTEQRDSAMYRCASSPRAPGPEGNYEQYFGPGTRLTVT.

In its sample, this clonotype was seen a few times. The chain combines TRBV2 with TRBJ2-7; TRBD2 matches at 9 bases. V was clipped by 2 bases and J by 0 bases; unmatched bases: 2. Germline V gene sequence: CDR1 SNHLY, CDR2 FYNNEI. The CDR3 covers 15 residues. CDR3 DNA: TGTGCCAGCAGTGAACCTAGCGGGGCCTCCTACGAGCAGTACTTC. Encoded protein: CASSEPSGASYEQYF.

This clonotype was found once. A much larger clonotype is one base distant, so this may be a read error. The chain recombines TRBV28 with TRBJ2-2, with D hard to call. V lost 6 bases, J lost 5 bases, and 16 bases lay in between. Germline V lookup: CDR1 MDHEN, CDR2 SYDVKM. This CDR3 spans 15 amino acids. The CDR3 DNA reads as TGTGCCAGCAGGGGCAGATCCCTCGTGACCGGGGAGCTGTTTTTT. This encodes CASRGRSLVTGELFF.